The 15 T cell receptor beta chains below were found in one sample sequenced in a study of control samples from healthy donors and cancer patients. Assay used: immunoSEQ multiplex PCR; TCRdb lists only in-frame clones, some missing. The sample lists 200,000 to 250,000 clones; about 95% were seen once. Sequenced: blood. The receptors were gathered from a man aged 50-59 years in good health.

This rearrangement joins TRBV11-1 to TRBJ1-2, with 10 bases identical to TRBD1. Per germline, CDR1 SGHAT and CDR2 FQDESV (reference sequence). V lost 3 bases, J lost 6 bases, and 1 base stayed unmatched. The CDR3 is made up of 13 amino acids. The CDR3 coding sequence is TGTGCCAGCAGCTTCGGACAGGGGGATGGCTACACCTTC. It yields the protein CASSFGQGDGYTF.

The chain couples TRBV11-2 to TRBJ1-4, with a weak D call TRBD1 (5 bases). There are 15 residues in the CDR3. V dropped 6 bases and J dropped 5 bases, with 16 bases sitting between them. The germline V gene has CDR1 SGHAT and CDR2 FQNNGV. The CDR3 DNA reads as TGTGCCAGCAGGGACTTCAGCGGGGGAAATGAAAAACTGTTTTTT. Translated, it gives CASRDFSGGNEKLFF. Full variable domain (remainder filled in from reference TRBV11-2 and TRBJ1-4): EAGVAQSPRYKIIEKRQSVAFWCNPISGHATLYWYQQILGQGPKLLIQFQNNGVVDDSQLPKDRFSAERLKGVDSTLKIQPAKLEDSAVYLCASRDFSGGNEKLFFGSGTQLSVL.

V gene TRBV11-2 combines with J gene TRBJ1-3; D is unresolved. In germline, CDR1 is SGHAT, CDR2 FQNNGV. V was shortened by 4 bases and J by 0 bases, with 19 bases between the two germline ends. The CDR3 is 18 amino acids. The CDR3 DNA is TGTGCCAGCAGCTACAAACAGTCAGGACTAAACTCTGGAAACACCATATATTTT. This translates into CASSYKQSGLNSGNTIYF. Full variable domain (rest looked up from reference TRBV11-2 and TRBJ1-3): EAGVAQSPRYKIIEKRQSVAFWCNPISGHATLYWYQQILGQGPKLLIQFQNNGVVDDSQLPKDRFSAERLKGVDSTLKIQPAKLEDSAVYLCASSYKQSGLNSGNTIYFGEGSWLTVV.

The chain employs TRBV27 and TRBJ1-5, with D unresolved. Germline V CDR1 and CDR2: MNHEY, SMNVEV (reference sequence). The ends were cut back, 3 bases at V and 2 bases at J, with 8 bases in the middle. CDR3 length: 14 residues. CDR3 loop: CASSLVRGNQPQHF. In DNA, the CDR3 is TGTGCCAGCAGTTTGGTAAGGGGCAATCAGCCCCAGCATTTT.

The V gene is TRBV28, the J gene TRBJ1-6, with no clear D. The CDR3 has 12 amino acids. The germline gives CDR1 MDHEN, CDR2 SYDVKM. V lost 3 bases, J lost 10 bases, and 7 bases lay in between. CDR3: CASSFTGSPLHF. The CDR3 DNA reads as TGTGCCAGCAGTTTCACGGGGTCACCCCTCCACTTT.

The CDR3 loop is CASTLRSGYTF. The CDR3, as DNA: TGCGCCAGCACCCTCCGTAGTGGCTACACCTTC. The gene calls are TRBV23-1 and TRBJ1-2, with D unresolved. TRBV23-1 is known as an ORF, though its function is uncertain. V was pared by 7 bases and J by 7 bases, with 10 bases between. CDR3 length equals 11 residues.

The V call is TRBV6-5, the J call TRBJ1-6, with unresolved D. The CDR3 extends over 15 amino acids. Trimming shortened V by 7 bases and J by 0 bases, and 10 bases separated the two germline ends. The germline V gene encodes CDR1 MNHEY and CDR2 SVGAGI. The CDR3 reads CASTTRSSYNSPLHF. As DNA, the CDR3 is TGTGCCAGCACTACACGAAGCTCCTATAATTCACCCCTCCACTTT.

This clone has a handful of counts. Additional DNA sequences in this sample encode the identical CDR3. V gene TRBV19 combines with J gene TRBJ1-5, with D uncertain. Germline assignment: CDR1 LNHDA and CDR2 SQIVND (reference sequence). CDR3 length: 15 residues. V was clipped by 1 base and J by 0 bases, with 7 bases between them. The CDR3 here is CASSIAGDSNQPQHF. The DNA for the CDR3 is TGTGCCAGTAGTATAGCCGGCGATAGCAATCAGCCCCAGCATTTT.

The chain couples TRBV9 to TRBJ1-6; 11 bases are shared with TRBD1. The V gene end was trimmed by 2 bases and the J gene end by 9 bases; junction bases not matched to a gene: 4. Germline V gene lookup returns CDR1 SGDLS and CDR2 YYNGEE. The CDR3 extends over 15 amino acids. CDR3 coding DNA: TGTGCCAGCAGCGTGGGACAGGGGGGTGGTTCACCCCTCCACTTT. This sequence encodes CASSVGQGGGSPLHF.

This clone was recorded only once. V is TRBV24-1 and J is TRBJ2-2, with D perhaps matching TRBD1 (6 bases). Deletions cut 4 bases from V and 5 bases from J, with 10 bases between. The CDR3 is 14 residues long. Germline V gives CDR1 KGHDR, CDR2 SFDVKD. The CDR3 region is CATSDPGQTGELFF. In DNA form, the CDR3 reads TGTGCCACCAGTGACCCCGGACAGACCGGGGAGCTGTTTTTT.

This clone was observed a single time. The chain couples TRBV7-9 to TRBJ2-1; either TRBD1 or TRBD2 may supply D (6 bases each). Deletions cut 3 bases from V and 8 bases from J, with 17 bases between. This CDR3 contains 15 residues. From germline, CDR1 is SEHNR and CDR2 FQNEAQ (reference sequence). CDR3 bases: TGTGCCAGCAGCTTGGTTGGGGGGCCTAGCCATGAGCAGTTCTTC. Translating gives CASSLVGGPSHEQFF.

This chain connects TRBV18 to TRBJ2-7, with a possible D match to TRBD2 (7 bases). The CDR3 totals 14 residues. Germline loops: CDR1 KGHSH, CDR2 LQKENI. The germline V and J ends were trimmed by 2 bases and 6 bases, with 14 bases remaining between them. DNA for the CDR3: TGTGCCAGCTCACCAACCGGGGGGCGCTTCGAGCAGTACTTC. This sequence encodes CASSPTGGRFEQYF.

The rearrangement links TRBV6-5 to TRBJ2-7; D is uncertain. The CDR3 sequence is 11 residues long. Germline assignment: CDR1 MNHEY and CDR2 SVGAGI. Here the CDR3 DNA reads TGTGCAGTAGGCCGGTTCTACGAGCAGTACGTC. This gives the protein CAVGRFYEQYV.

The DNA for the CDR3 is TGTGCCAGCAGTTTATCGCGAAGCTCTGGAAACACCATATATTTT. Amino acids: CASSLSRSSGNTIYF. The chain carries TRBV27 and TRBJ1-3; D unresolved. This CDR3 is built from 15 residues. Trimming took off 0 bases at V and 0 bases at J, with 6 bases between the two ends. CDR1 and CDR2 (germline): MNHEY, SMNVEV (reference sequence).

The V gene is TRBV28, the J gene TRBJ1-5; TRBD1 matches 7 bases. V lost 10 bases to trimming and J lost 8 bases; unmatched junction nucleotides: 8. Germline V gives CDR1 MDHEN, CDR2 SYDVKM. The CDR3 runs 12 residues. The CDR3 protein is CATIGGREPQHF. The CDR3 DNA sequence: TGTGCCACTATAGGGGGCCGGGAGCCCCAGCATTTT.